This paragraph covers one T cell receptor beta chain sequence. As yet, its antigen is unknown. An end of the junction differs from the germline gene, which may be a read error. Sorted subsets were amplified in replicate PCRs using 200 ng DNA, about 30,000 T cell genomes. Sequencing was performed with immunoSEQ multiplex PCR; in TCRdb, only in-frame clones are kept and a portion is missing. Of 1.4 million to 1.5 million clones in the sample, roughly 96% were seen once. The length of the CDR3 is 12 residues. In germline, CDR1 is WNHNN, CDR2 SYGVQD (reference sequence). Recent acute infections and vaccinations were absent in the healthy HIV-negative adult donors. These data come from a study of shared clonotypes between healthy human individuals. Study-level findings and limits: Naive subsets tended to show greater estimated richness than memory subsets.

V gene TRBV10-1 combines with J gene TRBJ2-5; D is undetermined. Input material: naive CD4+ T cells sorted from blood. As to subset: CD45RA+ positively selected. The sequence was collected from a man between 25 and 39 years old in good health. CDR3 sequence: CASSESVEPQYF. Here the CDR3 DNA reads TGCGCCAGCAGTGAGTCAGTAGAGCCCCAGTACTTC.